The sequence of this T cell receptor (beta chain) was determined in a study of cytomegalovirus exposure and HLA in healthy donors. The study's findings and limits: Generally TCR sequences proved uncommon, though certain public TCRs appeared in numerous donors.

Germline V gene lookup returns CDR1 WSHSY and CDR2 SAAADI. The CDR3 extends over 12 amino acids. Trimming removed 5 bases at V and 3 bases at J, with 8 bases between. With respect to this clone: Its antigen is unknown.

Produced via immunoSEQ multiplex PCR; TCRdb's table is partial and in-frame only. The table shows fewer than 250,000 clones, with about 86% occurring only once. The rearrangement joins TRBV10-2 to TRBJ2-7; D possibly corresponds to TRBD1 (6 bases). The clonotype was recovered from a man aged 18 to 30 in good health and CMV-seronegative. The sample consisted of PBMCs. CDR3 sequence: CASSWDNYEQYF. The CDR3 DNA sequence: TGCGCCAGCAGTTGGGACAACTACGAGCAGTACTTC.